This T cell receptor beta chain was sequenced in a study of T-cell reconstitution after alpha-beta-depleted transplantation in children. This clonotype was observed at least ten times. The TCRbeta library was prepared with unique molecular identifiers. Each CDR3 protein is one row after TCRdb ran MiXCR on the PCR reads. The table lists hundreds of thousands of distinct CDR3 sequences, roughly 14% of them singletons, with over 3.5% in the top ten. In germline, CDR1 is SEHNR, CDR2 FQNEAQ (reference sequence). The CDR3 has 13 amino acids. V lost 5 bases and J lost 0, with 8 bases in between. This chain uses TRBV7-9 with TRBJ2-7; tentatively, D is TRBD1 (6 bases). The source was PBMCs, collected from the stem cell graft. The receptor's source is a human donor who donated a stem cell graft to a child with Fanconi anemia. As DNA, the CDR3 is TGTGCCAGCAGCGGGGACAACTCCTACGAGCAGTACTTC. It encodes CASSGDNSYEQYF.